This TCR beta chain was identified during a study of T-cell memory formation after mild COVID-19. Study observations and caveats: Clones from the second wave (peaking day 37) had unconfirmed SARS-CoV-2 specificity. Clones that contracted clustered mainly in CM and EM if CD4+ and in EMRA if CD8+. Contracting clones, day 15 to 85, had balanced CD4/CD8, and later expanders favored CD4+.

Worth noting for this clonotype: Its specificity is not known.

5'RACE primed at constant segments yielded TCR alpha and TCR beta cDNA libraries bearing sample barcodes and UMIs. One entry per CDR3 protein, called by TCRdb with MiXCR from the 5' RACE reads. The table shows fewer than 650,000 distinct CDR3 sequences, with less than 25% occurring only once. The receptor was isolated from an adult woman who had mild COVID-19 (a few samples of this study predate the infection). Cell type and time point are not known. Input material: PBMCs or a T cell subset sorted from them (not recorded which).

DNA for the CDR3: TGCAGTGCTCCGGCTAGCGGGAGGGCCTTTGATGGCACAGATACGCAGTATTTT. Protein product: CSAPASGRAFDGTDTQYF. The chain carries TRBV20-1 and TRBJ2-3, with 12 bases aligning to TRBD2. CDR3 size: 18 residues. CDR1 is DFQATT, CDR2 SNEGSKA, per germline (reference sequence). V trimming: 5 bases; J trimming: 1 base; junction bases outside the gene matches: 13.